Listed here are 32 T cell receptor beta chains from one sample, sequenced in a study of Graves' ophthalmopathy and Graves' hyperthyroidism. RNA transcripts provided the template for amplifying TCR beta CDR3 regions. An opening RT-PCR round employed HTBI primers and preceded a second-round multiplex PCR. TCRdb reprocessed the multiplex PCR reads via MiXCR and lists one record per CDR3 protein. There are about 700,000 distinct CDR3 sequences in the sample; approximately 39% occur only once, and more than 2.5% lies in the top ten. Material: peripheral blood. The origin of the receptors is an adult man with Graves' ophthalmopathy.

J is TRBJ2-1 and V is TRBV29-1; possibly TRBD1 for D (6 bases). V was pared by 4 bases and J by 7 bases, with 20 bases between. The CDR3 has 15 residues. Germline loops: CDR1 SQVTM, CDR2 ANQGSEA. The DNA for the CDR3 is TGCAGCGTTGGTGCTCTAGCAGGGGTGGGGAATGAGCAGTTCTTC. This encodes CSVGALAGVGNEQFF.

This clonotype has a count of ten or more. The chain uses TRBV12-3 or TRBV12-4 and TRBJ1-5; D is perhaps TRBD1 (5 bases). V was clipped by 5 bases and J by 6 bases, with 14 bases between them. The CDR3 extends over 14 amino acids. The CDR3 nucleotides are TGTGCCAGCAGTCGCCAGGGCATAGGTCAGCCCCAGCATTTT. Amino acids: CASSRQGIGQPQHF.

CDR3 DNA sequence: TGCGCCAGCAGTGAGGGACAGGGTATCCACGAGCAGTACTTC. Translation: CASSEGQGIHEQYF. The V gene is TRBV10-2, the J gene TRBJ2-7; 8 bases are shared with TRBD1. Losses at the gene ends were 2 bases for V and 5 bases for J; bases not matched to a gene: 5. CDR1 is WSHSY, CDR2 SAAADI, per germline. The CDR3 is 14 amino acids.

This clonotype was found many times. The genes are TRBV5-8 and TRBJ1-1, with 9 positions matching TRBD1. This CDR3 region has 14 residues. Per germline, CDR1 SGHTS and CDR2 YDEGEE. J gave up 10 bases and V 1 base, and 8 bases lay outside the gene matches. CDR3 in DNA: TGTGCCAGCAGCTTGATGACGGGACAGGGTGGAGCTTTCTTT. Protein sequence: CASSLMTGQGGAFF. Filled out from reference TRBV5-8 and TRBJ1-1, the complete variable domain reads EAGVTQSPTHLIKTRGQQATLRCSPISGHTSVYWYQQALGLGLQFLLWYDEGEERNRGNFPPRFSGRQFPNYSSELNVNALELEDSALYLCASSLMTGQGGAFFGQGTRLTVV.

The sample holds many counts of this clonotype. V is TRBV5-1 and J is TRBJ2-6, with 7 bases lining up with TRBD1. CDR3 size: 17 residues. With V trimmed by 1 base and J by 2 bases, 6 bases remained unmatched. The germline V gene has CDR1 SGHRS and CDR2 YFSETQ. In DNA form, the CDR3 reads TGCGCCAGCAGCTTGTTAACAGGGGCAACTGGGGCCAACGTCCTGACTTTC. Translating gives CASSLLTGATGANVLTF.

The chain joins TRBV20-1 to TRBJ1-1; a possible D gene is TRBD1 (6 bases). V was trimmed by 5 bases and J by 1 base, leaving 8 bases between them. This CDR3 spans 12 amino acids. The V gene's germline CDR1 is DFQATT and CDR2 SNEGSKA (reference sequence). The CDR3 region is CSAGTRNTEAFF. In nucleotides, the CDR3 is TGCAGTGCTGGGACAAGGAACACTGAAGCTTTCTTT.

This clonotype was observed at least ten times. This chain joins TRBV4-1 and TRBJ1-2, with D possibly being TRBD1 (6 bases). The germline V gene encodes CDR1 MGHRA and CDR2 YSYEKL. Trimming took off 0 bases at V and 0 bases at J, with 11 bases between the two ends. There are 16 residues in the CDR3. As DNA, the CDR3 is TGCGCCAGCAGCCAAGACCAGACAGGAGCTAACTATGGCTACACCTTC. The encoded protein is CASSQDQTGANYGYTF.

This clonotype was found many times. Relative to the germline gene, one junction end is altered; a read error may explain this. The V and J genes are TRBV7-7 and TRBJ2-5; 9 nucleotides align to TRBD2. The CDR3 is made up of 15 amino acids. CDR1 SSHAT and CDR2 FNYEAQ come from the germline V gene (reference sequence). The CDR3 DNA sequence: TGTGCTAGCAGAATTGGGACTAGCCTGGGGGAGACCCAGTACTTC. It codes for CASRIGTSLGETQYF.

This clonotype was observed at least ten times. The chain has TRBV29-1 and TRBJ2-5, with 9 bases that match TRBD2. After removal of 5 bases from V and 5 bases from J, the junction contained 9 bases not matched to a gene. The CDR3 loop spans 14 amino acids. Germline V gives CDR1 SQVTM, CDR2 ANQGSEA. DNA of the CDR3: TGCAGCGTTTTAGTGCGGGAGGGTTGGGAGACCCAGTACTTC. This encodes CSVLVREGWETQYF.

The V call is TRBV20-1, the J call TRBJ2-7; D call uncertain. Germline lookup yields CDR1 DFQATT and CDR2 SNEGSKA (reference sequence). V gave up 0 bases and J gave up 3 bases, with 9 bases separating them. The CDR3 has 13 amino acids. The CDR3 nucleotides are TGCAGTGCTAGAGATCAATCCGACTACGAGCAGTACTTC. Protein sequence: CSARDQSDYEQYF.

This clonotype was observed at least ten times. The rearrangement links TRBV7-2 to TRBJ1-6, with D maybe TRBD1 (6 bases). Trimming took 6 bases from V and 3 from J, leaving 12 bases between them. Germline-derived CDR1 and CDR2 are SGHTA and FQGNSA. The CDR3 covers 15 residues. This chain's CDR3 is CASRVGGRYNSPLHF. In DNA, the CDR3 is TGTGCCAGCAGGGTGGGGGGGCGCTATAATTCACCCCTCCACTTT.

J is TRBJ1-6 and V is TRBV25-1; TRBD1 matches 7 bases. Germline V gene data show CDR1 as MGHDK and CDR2 as SYGVNS. There are 16 residues in the CDR3. After removal of 6 bases from V and 3 bases from J, the junction contained 8 bases not matched to a gene. The CDR3 is CASSTGTAIYNSPLHF. The CDR3 DNA follows: TGTGCCAGCAGCACCGGGACAGCTATCTATAATTCACCCCTCCACTTT.

This clonotype was recorded many times. This chain uses TRBV29-1 with TRBJ1-1, with 7 bases matching TRBD1. CDR1 is SQVTM, CDR2 ANQGSEA, per germline. Trimming at V came to 5 bases and at J to 3 bases, leaving 6 bases not matched to a gene. CDR3 length: 13 residues. CDR3 sequence (DNA): TGCAGCGTTTCGACAGGGCCGGACACTGAAGCTTTCTTT. Amino acids: CSVSTGPDTEAFF. The entire variable domain, with the rest obtained from reference TRBV29-1 and TRBJ1-1, is as follows: SAVISQKPSRDICQRGTSLTIQCQVDSQVTMMFWYRQQPGQSLTLIATANQGSEATYESGFVIDKFPISRPNLTFSTLTVSNMSPEDSSIYLCSVSTGPDTEAFFGQGTRLTVV.

About this clonotype itself: A read error may produce the germline difference seen at one junction end. J is TRBJ2-7 and V is TRBV14, with 7 bases identical to TRBD2. The CDR3 length is 12 residues. Germline loops: CDR1 SGHDN, CDR2 FVKESK. As DNA, the CDR3 is TGTGCCTGGAGCGGGATATCCTACGAGCAGCACTTC. It codes for CAWSGISYEQHF.

Ten or more counts support this clonotype. The rearrangement links TRBV19 to TRBJ2-2, with 8 bases identical to TRBD1. The germline V gene encodes CDR1 LNHDA and CDR2 SQIVND (reference sequence). The J segment lost 1 base and the V segment lost 4 bases, leaving 5 bases of the junction unmatched. This CDR3 comprises 16 residues. CDR3 sequence reads: CASSTRQGRNTGELFF. CDR3 nucleotide sequence: TGTGCCAGTAGTACGCGACAGGGGCGGAACACCGGGGAGCTGTTTTTT.

In this sample, this clonotype turned up many times. The chain uses TRBV10-3 and TRBJ2-7; D possibly corresponds to TRBD1 (6 bases). The V end was cut by 8 bases, the J end by 4 bases, with 12 bases between. CDR3 length: 12 amino acids. The germline V gene encodes CDR1 ENHRY and CDR2 SYGVKD. CDR3 DNA sequence: TGTGCCATCCGGGACACAACTTACGAGCAGTACTTC. Protein product: CAIRDTTYEQYF.

This clonotype occurred many times. The chain links TRBV20-1 to TRBJ1-1; TRBD1 aligns across 10 bases. Germline V CDR1 and CDR2: DFQATT, SNEGSKA (reference sequence). V was pared by 6 bases and J by 5 bases, with 6 bases of the junction left unmatched. The CDR3 covers 13 residues. The CDR3 DNA reads as TGCAGTGCACCGGACAGGGGGGGAACTGAAGCTTTCTTT. This sequence encodes CSAPDRGGTEAFF.

The V gene is TRBV7-3, the J gene TRBJ2-7, with 12 bases identical to TRBD2. Trimming took 6 bases from V and 3 from J; bases not matched to a gene: 12. Germline-derived CDR1 and CDR2 are SGHTA and FQGTGA. This CDR3 is 17 amino acids long. In DNA, the CDR3 is TGTGCCAGCAGTTACCCCCCCCGGACTAGCGGGGACTACGAGCAGTACTTC. This translates into CASSYPPRTSGDYEQYF.

The gene calls are TRBV9 and TRBJ1-6, with TRBD1 matching 9 bases. The CDR3 runs 15 residues. Germline values: CDR1 SGDLS, CDR2 YYNGEE. With V trimmed by 4 bases and J by 8 bases, 7 bases remained unmatched. The CDR3 sequence is CASSTGGGRDSPLHF. For the CDR3, the DNA is TGTGCCAGCAGCACAGGGGGCGGTAGGGATTCACCCCTCCACTTT.

The V call is TRBV25-1, the J call TRBJ1-2, with D perhaps TRBD1 (6 bases). The germline V and J ends were trimmed by 4 bases and 1 base, with 16 bases remaining between them. CDR1 is MGHDK and CDR2 is SYGVNS in the germline V gene. The CDR3 sequence is 16 residues long. The CDR3, as DNA: TGTGCCAGCAGTGCTCCACAGGGCAGGGGTAACTATGGCTACACCTTC. This encodes CASSAPQGRGNYGYTF.

The chain employs TRBV20-1 and TRBJ2-5; D uncertain. The CDR3 consists of 14 residues. Trimming removed 3 bases at V and 6 bases at J, with 17 bases between. The germline CDR1 and CDR2 sequences are DFQATT and SNEGSKA (reference sequence). The CDR3 coding sequence is TGCAGTGCTAGGAGGTCTTACGATTTGAAGACCCAGTACTTC. Amino acid sequence: CSARRSYDLKTQYF.

To note about this clonotype: This may be a read error, as it is one base from a much larger clone. The gene calls are TRBV7-9 and TRBJ1-1; 9 nucleotides align to TRBD1. Germline values: CDR1 SEHNR, CDR2 FQNEAQ (reference sequence). This CDR3 has 16 residues. The CDR3: CASSLSSWGQGPETFF. The CDR3 bases are TGTGCCAGCAGCTTATCGTCTTGGGGACAGGGTCCTGAAACTTTCTTT. Complete variable domain (other parts from reference TRBV7-9 and TRBJ1-1): DTGVSQNPRHKITKRGQNVTFRCDPISEHNRLYWYRQTLGQGPEFLTYFQNEAQLEKSRLLSDRFSAERPKGSFSTLEIQRTEQGDSAMYLCASSLSSWGQGPETFFGQGTRLTVV.

The chain carries TRBV10-3 and TRBJ1-1; D remains ambiguous. The CDR3 covers 13 residues. The germline gives CDR1 ENHRY, CDR2 SYGVKD. Trimming shortened V by 10 bases and J by 6 bases, and 18 bases separated the two germline ends. CDR3 sequence (DNA): TGTGCCAGCAGCCCTTGGGGTGTACCTGAAGCTTTCTTT. This encodes CASSPWGVPEAFF.

This sequence joins TRBV9 and TRBJ2-6; maybe TRBD1 (7 bases). The CDR3 consists of 20 residues. V was shortened by 4 bases and J by 2 bases, with 25 bases between the two germline ends. CDR1 is SGDLS and CDR2 is YYNGEE in the germline V gene. The CDR3 loop reads CASSLEGQGGVGPGANVLTF. The CDR3 bases are TGTGCCAGCAGCCTAGAGGGGCAGGGGGGCGTTGGTCCTGGGGCCAACGTCCTGACTTTC.

CDR3 DNA sequence: TGTGCCAGCAGTTTTCTGTCAAGGGCTGGCAACTATGGCTACACCTTC. Protein: CASSFLSRAGNYGYTF. This chain joins TRBV12-3 or TRBV12-4 and TRBJ1-2; D is unresolved. V lost 3 bases, J lost 2 bases, and 16 bases lay in between. The CDR3 contains 16 residues.

A note on this clonotype: A much larger clone differs from this one at a single base, so this may be a read error. This rearrangement joins TRBV11-1 to TRBJ1-4, with TRBD1 matching over 8 bases. Germline values: CDR1 SGHAT, CDR2 FQDESV (reference sequence). This CDR3 is built from 16 residues. CDR3 coding DNA: TGTGCCATCAGCTTCTCCTCGGGACAGGCAAATGAAAAACTGTTTTTT. Residues: CAISFSSGQANEKLFF.

This clonotype has ten or more counts. This sequence joins TRBV5-8 and TRBJ1-3; TRBD1 might be the D (5 bases). Trimming stripped 3 bases from V and 0 bases from J, with 10 bases between. Germline values: CDR1 SGHTS, CDR2 YDEGEE. The CDR3 is 15 amino acids. CDR3 in amino acids: CASSSGTNSGNTIYF. The CDR3 DNA sequence: TGTGCCAGCAGCTCAGGGACGAACTCTGGAAACACCATATATTTT. The entire variable domain, with the rest obtained from reference TRBV5-8 and TRBJ1-3, is as follows: EAGVTQSPTHLIKTRGQQATLRCSPISGHTSVYWYQQALGLGLQFLLWYDEGEERNRGNFPPRFSGRQFPNYSSELNVNALELEDSALYLCASSSGTNSGNTIYFGEGSWLTVV.

This chain connects TRBV10-3 to TRBJ2-5, with a possible D match to TRBD2 (7 bases). V lost 10 bases and J lost 4, with 25 bases in between. Germline CDR1 reads ENHRY; CDR2 reads SYGVKD. The CDR3 sequence is 16 residues long. The CDR3 loop is CATEGGAGVGLETQYF. DNA for the CDR3: TGTGCCACCGAGGGGGGGGCGGGAGTTGGTCTAGAGACCCAGTACTTC.

This clonotype was counted a few times. The V and J genes are TRBV12-5 and TRBJ1-2; D possibly corresponds to TRBD1 (5 bases). The germline V gene has CDR1 LGHNT and CDR2 FRNRAP. Trimming removed 0 bases at V and 11 bases at J, with 13 bases between. The CDR3 runs 13 residues. The CDR3 DNA reads TGTGCTAGTGGTTTGGTAGACAGACTGAGGTACACCTTC. It encodes CASGLVDRLRYTF. The full variable domain, rest sourced from reference TRBV12-5 and TRBJ1-2, is DARVTQTPRHKVTEMGQEVTMRCQPILGHNTVFWYRQTMMQGLELLAYFRNRAPLDDSGMPKDRFSAEMPDATLATLKIQPSEPRDSAVYFCASGLVDRLRYTFGSGTRLTVV.

J is TRBJ2-5 and V is TRBV15, with D maybe TRBD2 (6 bases). Trimming shortened V by 1 base and J by 5 bases, and 11 bases separated the two germline ends. The V gene's germline CDR1 is LNHNV and CDR2 YYDKDF (reference sequence). The CDR3 contains 14 residues. As DNA, the CDR3 is TGTGCCACCAGCAGAGTTGGGGGGAGGGAGACCCAGTACTTC. This encodes CATSRVGGRETQYF.

This clonotype was detected ten times or more. The chain employs TRBV6-6 and TRBJ1-1, with TRBD1 as a possible D gene (5 bases). This CDR3 contains 13 residues. Looked up from germline, CDR1 is MNHNY and CDR2 is SVGAGI (reference sequence). V lost 2 bases to trimming and J lost 8 bases, with 12 bases between them. This CDR3 reads CASSYQPRVEAFF. The CDR3 region has the DNA TGTGCCAGCAGTTACCAACCCAGGGTGGAAGCTTTCTTT.

This chain links TRBV19 with TRBJ1-2; 8 positions agree with TRBD1. The V gene end was trimmed by 11 bases and the J gene end by 7 bases; junction bases not matched to a gene: 12. Germline CDR1 LNHDA, CDR2 SQIVND (reference sequence). CDR3 length: 13 residues. CDR3 bases: TGTGCCTGGAGTGTACAGGGGGACGTTGGCTACACCTTC. Amino acids: CAWSVQGDVGYTF.